This TCR beta chain was recovered during a study of T-cell memory formation after mild COVID-19. Across the study: TCR clusters were mostly confined to one donor each.

TCRalpha and TCRbeta libraries used 5'RACE with constant-segment primers and UMIs. TCRdb used MiXCR to reprocess the 5' RACE reads, holding one entry per CDR3 protein. The table has about 210,000 distinct CDR3 sequences, around 26% seen once. In regard to this clonotype: The antigen is not known.

This CDR3 region has 12 residues. The V end was cut by 9 bases, the J end by 4 bases, with 10 bases between. CDR1 and CDR2 from the germline V gene are LNHDA and SQIVND (reference sequence). Overall study results and limits: A second wave expanding day 15 to 37 was CD4+-biased; contracting clones were balanced.

The J gene is TRBJ1-5, the V gene TRBV19; TRBD1 is a possible D gene (6 bases). The clonotype comes from an adult woman who had mild COVID-19 (a few samples of this study predate the infection). Cell type and time point are not known. Sequenced sample: PBMCs or a T cell subset sorted from them (not recorded which). The CDR3 region is CASGTLNQPQHF. The CDR3 DNA sequence: TGTGCCAGCGGGACATTAAATCAGCCCCAGCATTTT.